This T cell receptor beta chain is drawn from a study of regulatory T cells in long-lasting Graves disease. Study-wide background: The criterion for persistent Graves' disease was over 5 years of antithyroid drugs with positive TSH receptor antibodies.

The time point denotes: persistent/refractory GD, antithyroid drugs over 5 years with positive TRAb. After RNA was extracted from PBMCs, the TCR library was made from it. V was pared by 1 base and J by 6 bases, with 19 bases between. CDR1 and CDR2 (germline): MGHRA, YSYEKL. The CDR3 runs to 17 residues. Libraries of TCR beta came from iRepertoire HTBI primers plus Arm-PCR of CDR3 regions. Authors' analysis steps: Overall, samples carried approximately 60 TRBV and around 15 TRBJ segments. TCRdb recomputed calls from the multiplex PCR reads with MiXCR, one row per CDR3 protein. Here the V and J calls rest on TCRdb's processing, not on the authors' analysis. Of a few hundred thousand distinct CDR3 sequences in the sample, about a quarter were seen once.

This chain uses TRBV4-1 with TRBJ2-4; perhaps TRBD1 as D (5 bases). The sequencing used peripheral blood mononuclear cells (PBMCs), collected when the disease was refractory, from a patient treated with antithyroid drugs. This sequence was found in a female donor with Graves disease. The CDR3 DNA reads TGCGCCAGCAGCCAAGGTTTAGGGGCCACCTTCGCAAACATTCAGTACTTC. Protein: CASSQGLGATFANIQYF.